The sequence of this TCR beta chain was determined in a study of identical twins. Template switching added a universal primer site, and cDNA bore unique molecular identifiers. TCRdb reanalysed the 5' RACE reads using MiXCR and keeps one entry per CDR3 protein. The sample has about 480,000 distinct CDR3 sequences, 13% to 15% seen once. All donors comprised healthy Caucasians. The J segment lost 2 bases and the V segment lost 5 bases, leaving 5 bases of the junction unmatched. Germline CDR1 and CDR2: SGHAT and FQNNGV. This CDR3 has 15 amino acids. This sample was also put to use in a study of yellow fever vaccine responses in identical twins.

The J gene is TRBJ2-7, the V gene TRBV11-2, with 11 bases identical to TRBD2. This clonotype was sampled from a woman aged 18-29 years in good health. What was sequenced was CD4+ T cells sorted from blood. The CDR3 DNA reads TGTGCCAGCAGCACGACTAGCGGGATCACCTACGAGCAGTACTTC. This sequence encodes CASSTTSGITYEQYF.